This entry lists 21 T cell receptor beta chains sequenced from one sample in a study of shared clonotypes between healthy human individuals. The assay was immunoSEQ multiplex PCR, and TCRdb's table has in-frame clones only and misses some. The top ten hold about 0.35% of the sample, which has roughly 1,500,000 clones, approximately 98.5% seen once. Sample: naive CD4+ T cells sorted from blood. Subset reported: CD45RA+ positively selected. The receptor source for this set is a man aged 25 to 40 in good health.

V usage is TRBV5-1 and J usage is TRBJ2-7, with D unresolved. Germline V lookup: CDR1 SGHRS, CDR2 YFSETQ. V was clipped by 2 bases and J by 6 bases, with 15 bases between them. This CDR3 is built from 14 residues. As DNA, the CDR3 is TGCGCCAGCAGCTTCGATAGGGCAGAGACCGAGCAGTACTTC. As protein: CASSFDRAETEQYF.

The rearrangement uses TRBV25-1 and TRBJ1-1; 8 bases line up with TRBD1. Per the germline V gene, CDR1 is MGHDK and CDR2 is SYGVNS. V trimming: 4 bases; J trimming: 0 bases; junction bases outside the gene matches: 1. CDR3 size: 14 residues. CDR3 loop: CASSVGQVNTEAFF. The CDR3 coding sequence is TGTGCCAGCAGTGTGGGACAGGTGAACACTGAAGCTTTCTTT.

The CDR3 coding sequence is TGTGCCAGCAGCTTAGTATCCGCCTATAACACTGAAGCTTTCTTT. Translation: CASSLVSAYNTEAFF. The V call is TRBV11-2, the J call TRBJ1-1; unclear D gene. Germline V lookup: CDR1 SGHAT, CDR2 FQNNGV. This CDR3 region has 15 residues. The germline V and J ends were trimmed by 1 base and 2 bases, with 11 bases remaining between them.

J is TRBJ2-3 and V is TRBV11-2, with 11 bases matching TRBD2. Germline V lookup: CDR1 SGHAT, CDR2 FQNNGV. The CDR3 length is 16 residues. The V segment lost 3 bases and the J segment 4 bases; nucleotides outside the gene matches: 6. CDR3 residues: CASSFIAGGPADTQYF. The CDR3 DNA follows: TGTGCCAGCAGCTTTATAGCGGGAGGGCCCGCAGATACGCAGTATTTT.

V is TRBV7-6 and J is TRBJ2-3; D not certain. Germline V CDR1 and CDR2: SGHVS, FNYEAQ. This CDR3 contains 11 residues. Trimming shortened V by 5 bases and J by 4 bases, and 4 bases separated the two germline ends. The CDR3 is CASSQSDTQYF. The CDR3 DNA sequence: TGTGCCAGCAGCCAATCAGATACGCAGTATTTT.

The rearrangement links TRBV29-1 to TRBJ2-1, with TRBD2 matching 11 bases. The germline V gene encodes CDR1 SQVTM and CDR2 ANQGSEA. V was clipped by 3 bases and J by 3 bases; unmatched bases: 7. CDR3 length equals 16 residues. The CDR3: CSVDTSGSPDYNEQFF. CDR3 DNA sequence: TGCAGCGTTGATACTAGCGGGAGTCCGGACTACAATGAGCAGTTCTTC.

The J gene is TRBJ2-7, the V gene TRBV10-1, with D maybe TRBD2 (6 bases). Trimming pared 3 bases from V and 1 base from J, leaving 16 bases between. The CDR3 is 16 residues long. Germline V gene sequence: CDR1 WNHNN, CDR2 SYGVQD (reference sequence). The CDR3 coding sequence is TGCGCCAGCAGTGATTCCTTTGTGGGGGGATCCTACGAGCAGTACTTC. It specifies CASSDSFVGGSYEQYF.

The CDR3 nucleotides read TGCGCCAGCAGCGACCGGGACACCTATAACACTGAAGCTTTCTTT. This encodes CASSDRDTYNTEAFF. V gene TRBV5-1 combines with J gene TRBJ1-1, with D possibly TRBD1 on 6 matching bases. Germline CDR1 and CDR2: SGHRS and YFSETQ. This CDR3 spans 15 amino acids. The V gene lost 4 bases and the J gene lost 2 bases, with 15 bases spanning the gap.

Turning to this clone: The sample has other DNA sequences that encode this CDR3 too. This rearrangement joins TRBV14 to TRBJ2-5; D gene uncertain. V lost 2 bases to trimming and J lost 4 bases, with 5 bases between them. This CDR3 has 12 residues. Germline V gene sequence: CDR1 SGHDN, CDR2 FVKESK. CDR3 in DNA: TGTGCCAGCAGCCAATGGGGAGAGACCCAGTACTTC. The encoded protein is CASSQWGETQYF.

This chain connects TRBV5-4 to TRBJ2-1; no clear D. V was pared by 0 bases and J by 5 bases, with 9 bases between. The V gene's germline CDR1 is SGHNT and CDR2 YYREEE (reference sequence). The CDR3 totals 14 residues. The CDR3 spells CASSLVSRNNEQFF. CDR3 coding DNA: TGTGCCAGCAGCTTGGTTTCGCGGAACAATGAGCAGTTCTTC.

V is TRBV30 and J is TRBJ1-2; no clear D gene. This CDR3 has 14 amino acids. With 2 bases removed from V and 2 bases from J, the gap between germline ends came to 12 bases. Germline assignment: CDR1 GTSNPN and CDR2 SVGIG (reference sequence). CDR3 nucleotide sequence: TGTGCCTGGAGTCCGGACGGCGGAAACTATGGCTACACCTTC. It codes for CAWSPDGGNYGYTF.

This chain links TRBV19 with TRBJ2-7; TRBD2 matches 12 bases. The CDR3 runs 16 residues. V was clipped by 5 bases and J by 4 bases; unmatched bases: 9. Germline-derived CDR1 and CDR2 are LNHDA and SQIVND (reference sequence). CDR3 DNA sequence: TGTGCCAGTAGTCGGCTAGCGGGAGGGCCTCTGTACGAGCAGTACTTC. As protein: CASSRLAGGPLYEQYF.

The rearrangement links TRBV9 to TRBJ2-7; D gene uncertain. Trimming pared 2 bases from V and 6 bases from J, leaving 21 bases between. Germline CDR1 reads SGDLS; CDR2 reads YYNGEE. This CDR3 is built from 16 residues. CDR3 bases: TGTGCCAGCAGCGTTCATGAAGGGCCGGACCTCGGCGAGCAGTACTTC. Translated, it gives CASSVHEGPDLGEQYF. Filled out from reference TRBV9 and TRBJ2-7, the complete variable domain reads DSGVTQTPKHLITATGQRVTLRCSPRSGDLSVYWYQQSLDQGLQFLIQYYNGEERAKGNILERFSAQQFPDLHSELNLSSLELGDSALYFCASSVHEGPDLGEQYFGPGTRLTVT.

This rearrangement joins TRBV7-6 to TRBJ2-1; perhaps TRBD1 as D (5 bases). Germline CDR1 SGHVS, CDR2 FNYEAQ. The V end lost 5 bases, the J end lost 3 bases, and 14 bases lay between the germline ends. This CDR3 region has 15 residues. The CDR3 protein is CASSPGAGNYNEQFF. DNA for the CDR3: TGTGCCAGCAGCCCTGGGGCTGGGAACTACAATGAGCAGTTCTTC.

V gene TRBV28 combines with J gene TRBJ1-1, with 7 bases aligning to TRBD1. Germline CDR1 reads MDHEN; CDR2 reads SYDVKM. With 6 bases clipped from V and 2 bases from J, the junction kept 6 bases outside the gene matches. This CDR3 comprises 14 residues. The CDR3 reads CASRIDRANTEAFF. The CDR3 DNA is TGTGCCAGCAGGATCGACAGGGCCAACACTGAAGCTTTCTTT.

The J gene is TRBJ1-3, the V gene TRBV30; maybe TRBD1 (6 bases). The CDR3 covers 13 residues. Looked up from germline, CDR1 is GTSNPN and CDR2 is SVGIG (reference sequence). Trimming removed 3 bases at V and 5 bases at J, with 11 bases between. In DNA form, the CDR3 reads TGTGCCTGGAGCTTAGGACAGAGAAACACCATATATTTT. Translated: CAWSLGQRNTIYF.

The chain combines TRBV9 with TRBJ1-2; TRBD1 might be the D (6 bases). Germline V gene sequence: CDR1 SGDLS, CDR2 YYNGEE. Trimming left V 2 bases short and J 0 bases short, with 17 bases between. This CDR3 spans 17 amino acids. CDR3 region: CASSVGDRSYTNYGYTF. CDR3 nucleotides: TGTGCCAGCAGCGTCGGCGACAGGAGCTATACTAACTATGGCTACACCTTC.

The chain has TRBV11-2 and TRBJ2-3, with D possibly matching TRBD1 (6 bases). Germline V lookup: CDR1 SGHAT, CDR2 FQNNGV. Trimming took 5 bases from V and 0 from J, leaving 9 bases between them. CDR3 length equals 14 residues. CDR3 amino acids: CASSRTGSTDTQYF. The CDR3 bases are TGTGCCAGCAGCCGAACAGGGAGCACAGATACGCAGTATTTT.

In regard to this clone: Other DNA sequences in this sample translate to the same CDR3. The J gene is TRBJ1-3, the V gene TRBV5-6; maybe TRBD1 (6 bases). V was trimmed by 4 bases and J by 2 bases, leaving 10 bases between them. The CDR3 is 14 residues long. Looked up from germline, CDR1 is SGHDT and CDR2 is YYEEEE. CDR3 residues: CASSLRGPGNTIYF. Written as DNA, the CDR3 is TGTGCCAGCAGCCTCAGGGGACCTGGAAACACCATATATTTT. Full variable domain (outside the CDR3, taken from reference TRBV5-6 and TRBJ1-3): DAGVTQSPTHLIKTRGQQVTLRCSPKSGHDTVSWYQQALGQGPQFIFQYYEEEERQRGNFPDRFSGHQFPNYSSELNVNALLLGDSALYLCASSLRGPGNTIYFGEGSWLTVV.

The chain couples TRBV5-1 to TRBJ2-1; D possibly matches TRBD1 or TRBD2 (5 bases each). Germline V gene sequence: CDR1 SGHRS, CDR2 YFSETQ. Trimming pared 0 bases from V and 2 bases from J, leaving 12 bases between. The CDR3 loop spans 16 amino acids. The CDR3 DNA is TGCGCCAGCAGCTTGGCCGCACGGGACCCCTACAATGAGCAGTTCTTC. Amino acids: CASSLAARDPYNEQFF.

V and J are TRBV6-1 and TRBJ1-1, with 7 bases that match TRBD1. The V gene end was trimmed by 1 base and the J gene end by 13 bases; junction bases not matched to a gene: 12. The CDR3 covers 14 residues. Germline CDR1 is MNHNS and CDR2 is SASEGT. CDR3 sequence: CASSEVGDSGDVFF. CDR3 bases: TGTGCCAGCAGTGAAGTCGGGGACAGCGGTGATGTTTTCTTT.